These T cell receptor beta chains were read from a single sample in a study of T cells in Graves' hyperthyroidism and ophthalmopathy. One entry per CDR3 protein, called by TCRdb with MiXCR from the multiplex PCR reads. The table lists about 200,000 distinct CDR3 sequences, about 17% of them singletons. The sample consisted of blood. These receptors came from a woman aged 45 to 65 with Graves' hyperthyroidism. The CDR3 runs from the conserved cysteine through the conserved F or W. D genes are given only for firm matches. Part of the rows lack a size; the others show once, few, many or a class for expanded clones.

j_call d_call clone_size v_call cdr3_aa cdr3_nt
TRBJ2-7 TRBD2 - TRBV4-1 CASSQTSGPYEQYF TGCGCCAGCAGCCAAACTAGCGGACCCTACGAGCAGTACTTC
TRBJ1-6 - - TRBV29-1 CSVGAARDSPLHF TGCAGCGTCGGAGCGGCTCGGGATTCACCCCTCCACTTT
TRBJ1-6 - few TRBV30 CAWEAGLGNSPLHF TGTGCCTGGGAAGCGGGACTAGGGAATTCACCCCTCCACTTT
TRBJ1-2 - many TRBV28 CASSFPGPVGGYTF TGTGCCAGCAGTTTTCCGGGACCGGTGGGAGGCTACACCTTC
TRBJ1-5 TRBD1 many TRBV28 CASRLWGQGGNQPQHF TGTGCCAGCAGGTTATGGGGACAGGGCGGCAATCAGCCCCAGCATTTT
TRBJ2-7 TRBD1 - TRBV11-2 CASSLGGERTGFSYEQYF TGTGCCAGCAGCTTAGGGGGAGAAAGGACAGGCTTCTCCTACGAGCAGTACTTC
TRBJ1-1 TRBD1 many TRBV3-1 CASRPYTGGARNTEAFF TGTGCCAGCAGGCCGTACACAGGGGGCGCGAGGAACACTGAAGCTTTCTTT
TRBJ2-4 TRBD2 many TRBV15 CATSRGGDAAKNIQYF TGTGCCACCTCCCGGGGGGGAGACGCGGCCAAAAACATTCAGTACTTC
TRBJ2-7 TRBD1 - TRBV3-1 CASSQGTGGEQYF TGTGCCAGCAGCCAAGGGACAGGGGGCGAGCAGTACTTC
TRBJ2-7 - few TRBV6-1 CASSPPRAYEQYF TGTGCCAGCAGTCCCCCGAGGGCCTACGAGCAGTACTTC
TRBJ2-7 - - TRBV5-6 CASSRASNYEQYF TGTGCCAGCAGCCGTGCCTCCAACTACGAGCAGTACTTC
TRBJ2-7 - - TRBV5-1 CASSSLSGYEQYF TGCGCCAGCAGCTCTCTTAGCGGATACGAGCAGTACTTC
TRBJ2-1 TRBD1 many TRBV14 CASSRGQGWVGSYNEQFF TGTGCCAGCAGCCGGGGACAGGGCTGGGTAGGATCCTACAATGAGCAGTTCTTC
TRBJ1-5 TRBD1 many TRBV24-1 CATSVGGGGNQPQHF TGTGCCACCAGTGTAGGAGGGGGCGGGAATCAGCCCCAGCATTTT
TRBJ2-1 TRBD1 many TRBV6-1 CASSYHRTGEVDEQFF TGTGCCAGCAGTTACCACAGGACAGGGGAGGTGGATGAGCAGTTCTTC
TRBJ1-5 TRBD1 - TRBV19 CASSPSTGGNQPQHF TGTGCCAGTAGTCCATCGACAGGGGGAAATCAGCCCCAGCATTTT
TRBJ2-3 - - TRBV18 CASSPPFKGTDTQYF TGTGCCAGCTCACCACCTTTCAAGGGCACAGATACGCAGTATTTT
TRBJ1-5 TRBD1 many TRBV28 CAGNPGQGENQPQHF TGTGCCGGCAATCCGGGACAGGGAGAAAATCAGCCCCAGCATTTT
TRBJ1-1 TRBD1 - TRBV5-1 CASRVQGTNTEAFF TGCGCCAGCAGGGTACAGGGGACGAACACTGAAGCTTTCTTT
TRBJ1-6 TRBD1 - TRBV27 CASRSGQGTSPLHF TGTGCCAGCAGATCGGGACAGGGTACTTCACCCCTCCACTTT
TRBJ1-4 - few TRBV7-3 CASSPSPGANEKLFF TGTGCCAGCAGCCCCTCCCCAGGGGCGAATGAAAAACTGTTTTTT
TRBJ2-3 TRBD1 many TRBV4-1 CASSQHLTGITDTQYF TGCGCCAGCAGCCAGCACCTGACAGGGATCACAGATACGCAGTATTTT
TRBJ1-6 - - TRBV19 CASSHRDGRNSPLHF TGTGCCAGTAGTCATCGGGACGGCCGGAATTCACCCCTCCACTTT
TRBJ2-5 TRBD2 - TRBV5-6 CASSPSGLAGFKTQYF TGTGCCAGCAGCCCCTCGGGACTAGCGGGATTTAAGACCCAGTACTTC
TRBJ1-2 - - TRBV19 CASSIGHNYGYTF TGTGCCAGTAGTATAGGACATAACTATGGCTACACCTTC
TRBJ2-7 - many TRBV15 CATSRDQAGKQYF TGTGCCACCAGCAGAGATCAGGCGGGGAAGCAGTACTTC
TRBJ1-2 - few TRBV6-1 CASGPAFLAVYGYTF TGTGCCAGCGGTCCAGCGTTTTTGGCCGTATATGGCTACACCTTC
TRBJ1-5 - - TRBV12-3/TRBV12-4 CASSLGLLGNQPQHF TGTGCCAGCAGTTTAGGGTTGTTGGGCAATCAGCCCCAGCATTTT
TRBJ2-3 - few TRBV20-1 CSASLFTDTQYF TGCAGTGCTAGCCTATTCACAGATACGCAGTATTTT
TRBJ2-3 TRBD2 - TRBV6-1 CASSESLRGLAGGNTQYF TGCGCCAGCAGTGAATCGCTCCGGGGACTAGCGGGAGGGAATACGCAGTATTTT
TRBJ2-7 TRBD1 few TRBV6-9 CASNNETGQALGEQYF TGTGCCAGCAATAACGAAACGGGACAGGCCTTGGGTGAGCAGTACTTC